The 12 T cell receptor beta chains reported below all come from one sample, sequenced in a study of shared clonotypes between healthy human individuals. Selected positively for CCR7 and CD45RO-negative, naive CD8 cells excluded terminally differentiated effector memory CD45RA+ cells. Profiled with immunoSEQ multiplex PCR; TCRdb holds only in-frame clones, not every one. The sample contains about 680,000 clones, under 95% of which appear only once. Sequencing used naive CD8+ T cells sorted from blood. Receptor source: a man aged 25 to 40 in good health.

This clone has only one observation. The chain couples TRBV19 to TRBJ2-5, with 8 bases lining up with TRBD1. V shed 5 bases and J 1 base; nucleotides not matched to a gene: 9. This CDR3 spans 16 amino acids. Germline V lookup: CDR1 LNHDA, CDR2 SQIVND (reference sequence). The CDR3 reads CASSSRDRSLQETQYF. The CDR3 DNA is TGTGCCAGTAGTTCCCGGGACAGGAGCCTCCAAGAGACCCAGTACTTC. The full variable domain, in which reference TRBV19 and TRBJ2-5 provide the parts outside the CDR3, is DGGITQSPKYLFRKEGQNVTLSCEQNLNHDAMYWYRQDPGQGLRLIYYSQIVNDFQKGDIAEGYSVSREKKESFPLTVTSAQKNPTAFYLCASSSRDRSLQETQYFGPGTRLLVL.

This sequence joins TRBV27 and TRBJ2-7; TRBD2 matches 11 bases. CDR1 MNHEY and CDR2 SMNVEV come from the germline V gene (reference sequence). CDR3 length: 15 residues. V shed 5 bases, J shed 3 bases, and the junction held 6 bases outside the gene matches. The CDR3 DNA sequence: TGTGCCAGCAGTCACGCCGGGACTAGCGGCTACGAGCAGTACTTC. It encodes CASSHAGTSGYEQYF.

The genes are TRBV7-8 and TRBJ2-5; the match to TRBD2 covers 9 bases. The V gene end was trimmed by 1 base and the J gene end by 5 bases; junction bases not matched to a gene: 5. The length of the CDR3 is 15 residues. CDR1 is SGHVS, CDR2 FQNEAQ, per germline. Here the CDR3 DNA reads TGTGCCAGCAGCTTAGTCCTAGCGGGAACCGAGACCCAGTACTTC. It yields the protein CASSLVLAGTETQYF. The full variable domain, rest sourced from reference TRBV7-8 and TRBJ2-5, is GAGVSQSPRYKVAKRGQDVALRCDPISGHVSLFWYQQALGQGPEFLTYFQNEAQLDKSGLPSDRFFAERPEGSVSTLKIQRTQQEDSAVYLCASSLVLAGTETQYFGPGTRLLVL.

The chain uses TRBV19 and TRBJ2-3; TRBD1 matches 7 bases. The J segment lost 5 bases and the V segment lost 4 bases, leaving 6 bases of the junction unmatched. The CDR3 is 14 amino acids. Germline assignment: CDR1 LNHDA and CDR2 SQIVND (reference sequence). The chain's CDR3 is CASSTPGGQDTQYF. The CDR3 DNA is TGTGCCAGTAGTACCCCAGGGGGACAAGATACGCAGTATTTT.

The rearrangement links TRBV19 to TRBJ2-7, with 12 bases lining up with TRBD2. J gave up 2 bases and V 5 bases, and 7 bases lay outside the gene matches. CDR1 is LNHDA and CDR2 is SQIVND in the germline V gene (reference sequence). The CDR3 spans 16 residues. CDR3 loop: CASSLRLAGETYEQYF. The DNA of the CDR3 is TGTGCCAGTAGTTTACGACTAGCGGGAGAGACCTACGAGCAGTACTTC.

This clone has only one observation. This chain connects TRBV27 to TRBJ2-7; D unclear. The CDR3 sequence is 16 residues long. Germline-derived CDR1 and CDR2 are MNHEY and SMNVEV (reference sequence). Trimming stripped 7 bases from V and 0 bases from J, with 19 bases between. The CDR3 protein is CASIAPGSDGSYEQYF. CDR3 in DNA: TGTGCCAGCATTGCCCCCGGGTCCGACGGCTCCTACGAGCAGTACTTC.

V and J are TRBV30 and TRBJ2-7; possibly TRBD2 for D (6 bases). Trimming took 4 bases from V and 0 from J, leaving 16 bases between them. The CDR3 is 15 amino acids. Germline V gene data show CDR1 as GTSNPN and CDR2 as SVGIG (reference sequence). The CDR3 sequence is CAWMGSSVASYEQYF. The CDR3 nucleotides are TGTGCCTGGATGGGATCTAGCGTCGCCTCCTACGAGCAGTACTTC.

The V and J genes are TRBV7-8 and TRBJ2-1, with a weak D call TRBD2 (6 bases). There are 16 residues in the CDR3. The V gene's germline CDR1 is SGHVS and CDR2 FQNEAQ. V lost 5 bases to trimming and J lost 2 bases, with 16 bases between them. CDR3 DNA: TGTGCCAGCAGCATCTTGACTAGAAGGCCCTACAATGAGCAGTTCTTC. It translates to CASSILTRRPYNEQFF.

The CDR3 loop reads CASARVEGAIEAFF. For the CDR3, the DNA is TGTGCCAGTGCCCGCGTGGAGGGGGCAATTGAAGCTTTCTTT. V gene TRBV19 combines with J gene TRBJ1-1; TRBD1 matches 7 bases. Germline V gene data show CDR1 as LNHDA and CDR2 as SQIVND (reference sequence). The V and J ends lost 8 bases and 7 bases, in that order; junction bases with no gene match: 13. The CDR3 runs 14 residues.

This clone was picked up many times. V usage is TRBV7-8 and J usage is TRBJ2-7; weak D call: TRBD1 (5 bases). Germline CDR1 is SGHVS and CDR2 is FQNEAQ. Trimming shortened V by 1 base and J by 2 bases, and 15 bases separated the two germline ends. The CDR3 covers 16 residues. CDR3: CASSLGGDENAYEQYF. The CDR3, as DNA: TGTGCCAGCAGCTTAGGGGGCGATGAAAATGCCTACGAGCAGTACTTC.

J is TRBJ2-3 and V is TRBV29-1; possible D gene TRBD2, 5 bases. V lost 7 bases, J lost 1 base, and 21 bases lay in between. Per the germline V gene, CDR1 is SQVTM and CDR2 is ANQGSEA. CDR3 size: 16 residues. CDR3 region: CSAPGRRQRGTDTQYF. The CDR3 region has the DNA TGCAGCGCACCCGGCCGGAGGCAGAGGGGCACAGATACGCAGTATTTT.

V gene TRBV6-1 combines with J gene TRBJ1-2; D perhaps matches TRBD1 (5 bases). CDR3 length equals 12 residues. The V end was cut by 6 bases, the J end by 4 bases, with 9 bases between. Germline V CDR1 and CDR2: MNHNS, SASEGT. The CDR3 DNA reads as TGTGCCAGCAGAGACGACAGCTATGGCTACACCTTC. Its protein is CASRDDSYGYTF.